One sample yielded the 29 T cell receptor beta chains listed below, sequenced in a study of blood T cells in healthy people across ages. Sample-barcoded 5' priming and a J-beta primer mix drove a second PCR of roughly 6 to 12 cycles. TCRdb recomputed calls from the 5' RACE reads with MiXCR, one row per CDR3 protein. The table has about a million distinct CDR3 sequences, 48% seen once. Sequenced input: blood. The receptor source for this set is a man aged 30 to 45 in good health.

The gene calls are TRBV29-1 and TRBJ2-5; D unresolved. The CDR3 contains 12 residues. Trimming removed 2 bases at V and 10 bases at J, with 14 bases between. CDR1 and CDR2 from the germline V gene are SQVTM and ANQGSEA. CDR3: CSVESQIYDQYF. DNA for the CDR3: TGCAGCGTTGAATCCCAGATCTACGACCAGTACTTC.

There are a few counts of this clonotype. The V call is TRBV10-3, the J call TRBJ2-1; D not certain. Per germline, CDR1 ENHRY and CDR2 SYGVKD. The CDR3 has 12 amino acids. The ends were cut back, 8 bases at V and 7 bases at J, with 12 bases in the middle. CDR3 loop: CAIGIVGNEQFF. The CDR3 DNA is TGTGCCATCGGGATAGTTGGGAATGAGCAGTTCTTC.

A remark on this clonotype: The junction differs from germline at one of its ends, possibly a read error. The V gene is TRBV9, the J gene TRBJ2-3; no firm D call. The CDR3 runs to 13 residues. In germline, CDR1 is SGDLS, CDR2 YYNGEE. CDR3 nucleotide sequence: TGTGCCTGCAGCGTAGGCGGCACAGATACGCAGTATTTT. Protein sequence: CACSVGGTDTQYF. The entire variable domain, with the rest obtained from reference TRBV9 and TRBJ2-3, is as follows: DSGVTQTPKHLITATGQRVTLRCSPRSGDLSVYWYQQSLDQGLQFLIQYYNGEERAKGNILERFSAQQFPDLHSELNLSSLELGDSALYFCACSVGGTDTQYFGPGTRLTVL.

The CDR3: CAGGSSTDTQYF. Here the CDR3 DNA reads TGTGCCGGGGGCAGTAGCACAGATACGCAGTATTTT. The V gene is TRBV6-1, the J gene TRBJ2-3; perhaps TRBD1 as D (6 bases). The CDR3 is 12 amino acids. Germline CDR1 is MNHNS and CDR2 is SASEGT. The germline V and J ends were trimmed by 11 bases and 0 bases, with 9 bases remaining between them.

The CDR3 reads CASSEYPTGRNTEAFF. The CDR3 DNA reads TGTGCCAGCAGTGAATACCCGACAGGGCGGAACACTGAAGCTTTCTTT. This chain joins TRBV6-1 and TRBJ1-1, with TRBD1 matching over 7 bases. This CDR3 spans 16 amino acids. Trimming took 2 bases from V and 1 from J; bases not matched to a gene: 7. CDR1 and CDR2 (germline): MNHNS, SASEGT.

The chain links TRBV27 to TRBJ2-3, with 9 bases matching TRBD1. Per germline, CDR1 MNHEY and CDR2 SMNVEV (reference sequence). The ends lost 8 bases at V and 7 bases at J; junction bases unmatched: 13. The CDR3 length is 15 residues. CDR3 region: CASSPGTGIFNTQYF. CDR3 coding DNA: TGTGCCAGCTCCCCCGGGACAGGGATTTTTAATACGCAGTATTTT.

The genes are TRBV5-1 and TRBJ1-6; D gene unclear. CDR3 length equals 15 residues. Deletions cut 0 bases from V and 7 bases from J, with 11 bases between. Germline lookup yields CDR1 SGHRS and CDR2 YFSETQ. Written as DNA, the CDR3 is TGCGCCAGCAGCTTGGCCGGGTCGGCAAATTCACCCCTCCACTTT. It is translated as CASSLAGSANSPLHF.

The chain joins TRBV18 to TRBJ2-3; TRBD2 agrees at 9 bases. Germline loops: CDR1 KGHSH, CDR2 LQKENI. The CDR3 is made up of 14 amino acids. V shed 4 bases, J shed 10 bases, and the junction held 9 bases outside the gene matches. The CDR3 protein is CASSLAGAPGAQYF. The CDR3 DNA follows: TGTGCCAGCTCACTAGCGGGGGCCCCTGGGGCGCAGTATTTT.

The chain links TRBV6-5 to TRBJ2-1; 7 bases map to TRBD2. V lost 5 bases, J lost 4 bases, and 5 bases stayed unmatched. CDR1 MNHEY and CDR2 SVGAGI come from the germline V gene. The length of the CDR3 is 14 residues. This CDR3 reads CASSRQREYNEQFF. The DNA for the CDR3 is TGTGCCAGCAGTCGACAGCGGGAATACAATGAGCAGTTCTTC.

A few counts support this clonotype. This chain connects TRBV27 to TRBJ2-2; D is tentatively TRBD1 or TRBD2 (5 bases each). The CDR3 has 13 amino acids. Germline assignment: CDR1 MNHEY and CDR2 SMNVEV (reference sequence). Trimming left V 5 bases short and J 5 bases short, with 9 bases between. In DNA, the CDR3 is TGTGCCAGCAGTCCGGGACGGACCGGGGAGCTGTTTTTT. Translated: CASSPGRTGELFF.

The gene calls are TRBV2 and TRBJ2-2; TRBD2 aligns across 8 bases. The V and J ends lost 6 bases and 1 base, in that order; junction bases with no gene match: 7. The CDR3 spans 16 residues. Germline assignment: CDR1 SNHLY and CDR2 FYNNEI. The CDR3 is CASSQAGAENTGELFF. CDR3 DNA: TGTGCCAGCAGCCAAGCGGGGGCCGAGAACACCGGGGAGCTGTTTTTT.

The chain is built from TRBV5-4 and TRBJ2-3; either TRBD1 or TRBD2 may supply D (5 bases each). The ends were cut back, 3 bases at V and 6 bases at J, with 17 bases in the middle. The CDR3 length is 15 residues. From germline, CDR1 is SGHNT and CDR2 YYREEE (reference sequence). The CDR3, as DNA: TGTGCCAGCAGCTCCGAGTATATCGAGGGGGATACGCAGTATTTT. This translates into CASSSEYIEGDTQYF.

The V call is TRBV4-3, the J call TRBJ2-5; D possibly matches TRBD1 or TRBD2 (5 bases each). Judging by the DNA end, TRBJ2-1 fits better; the J call may be wrong. This CDR3 contains 15 residues. Germline V lookup: CDR1 LGHNA, CDR2 YSLEER. As DNA, the CDR3 is TGCGCCAGCAGCCCTGGGACCACTTTCCAAGAGACCCAGTTCTTC. As protein: CASSPGTTFQETQFF.

The chain recombines TRBV12-3 or TRBV12-4 with TRBJ1-4; D unresolved. Trimming cost V 3 bases and J 14 bases, with 10 bases left between them. The CDR3 totals 11 residues. The CDR3 DNA follows: TGTGCCAGCAGTTTCAGTTCGGGTCTGTTTTTT. It specifies CASSFSSGLFF.

This clonotype was picked up a small number of times. This chain joins TRBV6-2 or TRBV6-3 and TRBJ2-3; D is possibly TRBD1 or TRBD2 (5 bases each). CDR3 length equals 16 residues. V was cut by 5 bases and J by 0 bases, with 15 bases left in between. Germline CDR1 reads MNHEY; CDR2 reads SVGEGT. The chain's CDR3 is CASSGLGTESTDTQYF. The CDR3 nucleotides read TGTGCCAGCAGTGGCCTCGGGACGGAAAGCACAGATACGCAGTATTTT.

As concerns this clonotype: A read error may account for a junction end that differs from germline. V gene TRBV3-1 combines with J gene TRBJ1-6; D unclear. This CDR3 spans 16 amino acids. Germline-derived CDR1 and CDR2 are LGHDT and YNNKEL (reference sequence). The CDR3 DNA sequence: TGTGTCAGCAGCCCGACGCTCAGCTCCTATAATTCACCCCTCCACTTT. As protein: CVSSPTLSSYNSPLHF. Filled out from reference TRBV3-1 and TRBJ1-6, the complete variable domain reads DTAVSQTPKYLVTQMGNDKSIKCEQNLGHDTMYWYKQDSKKFLKIMFSYNNKELIINETVPNRFSPKSPDKAHLNLHINSLELGDSAVYFCVSSPTLSSYNSPLHFGNGTRLTVT.

This clonotype has just a few counts. The chain is built from TRBV12-3 or TRBV12-4 and TRBJ2-1; the D is unclear. The CDR3 contains 13 residues. V was cut by 2 bases and J by 7 bases, with 9 bases left in between. Written as DNA, the CDR3 is TGTGCCAGCAGTTTACACGGGTCTAATGAGCAGTTCTTC. Translating it yields CASSLHGSNEQFF.

This clonotype came up a few times. The V gene is TRBV27, the J gene TRBJ2-5; D call uncertain. The CDR3 sequence is 13 residues long. Germline lookup yields CDR1 MNHEY and CDR2 SMNVEV (reference sequence). V was shortened by 0 bases and J by 4 bases, with 6 bases between the two germline ends. The CDR3 sequence is CASSLSYRETQYF. Written as DNA, the CDR3 is TGTGCCAGCAGTTTATCGTACAGAGAGACCCAGTACTTC.

Worth noting for this clonotype: One end of the junction fails to match germline, which may point to a read error. This rearrangement joins TRBV4-1 to TRBJ2-7, with 9 bases identical to TRBD1. The CDR3 covers 16 residues. Germline V gives CDR1 MGHRA, CDR2 YSYEKL. Here the CDR3 DNA reads TGCGCCAGCAGCCTCTCGGAGACAGGGGGGATCTACAAGCAGTACTTC. It yields the protein CASSLSETGGIYKQYF.

The chain links TRBV6-5 to TRBJ1-2, with a possible D match to TRBD1 (5 bases). The CDR3 extends over 13 amino acids. Germline V gives CDR1 MNHEY, CDR2 SVGAGI. V lost 10 bases and J lost 1, with 13 bases in between. The chain's CDR3 is CATKRDFNYGYTF. CDR3 DNA: TGTGCCACCAAGCGGGACTTTAACTATGGCTACACCTTC.

V usage is TRBV20-1 and J usage is TRBJ1-5; 8 bases map to TRBD1. The CDR3 has 15 residues. J was trimmed by 2 bases and V by 6 bases; bases with no gene match: 9. CDR1 DFQATT and CDR2 SNEGSKA come from the germline V gene (reference sequence). Here the CDR3 DNA reads TGCAGTGCCGGACAGGGTGGATTTGGCAATCAGCCCCAGCATTTT. It translates to CSAGQGGFGNQPQHF.

The chain employs TRBV7-3 and TRBJ2-3; 13 bases align to TRBD2. The trim removed 4 bases at V and 2 bases at J, leaving 3 bases unmatched. This CDR3 is built from 16 residues. Per the germline V gene, CDR1 is SGHTA and CDR2 is FQGTGA. CDR3 nucleotide sequence: TGTGCCAGCAGCTCGGGACTAGCGGGGCACACAGATACGCAGTATTTT. As protein: CASSSGLAGHTDTQYF.

The chain employs TRBV20-1 and TRBJ2-5; no firm D call. The germline gives CDR1 DFQATT, CDR2 SNEGSKA (reference sequence). The CDR3 totals 15 residues. V gave up 4 bases and J gave up 1 base, with 16 bases separating them. The CDR3 loop reads CSAKVSRRPQETQYF. The CDR3 region has the DNA TGCAGTGCTAAAGTTTCTCGCCGGCCCCAAGAGACCCAGTACTTC.

The chain combines TRBV6-6 with TRBJ2-3, with unresolved D. The V and J ends lost 10 bases and 6 bases respectively, with 5 bases between them. Germline CDR1 reads MNHNY; CDR2 reads SVGAGI (reference sequence). The CDR3 totals 9 residues. The CDR3 reads CAIGDTQYF. The CDR3 bases are TGTGCCATCGGGGATACGCAGTATTTT.

A word on this clonotype: One end of the junction fails to match germline, which may point to a read error. This rearrangement joins TRBV12-3 or TRBV12-4 to TRBJ1-5; TRBD1 agrees at 8 bases. The CDR3 runs 16 residues. The CDR3 spells CASSALPGQGGQHQHF. The DNA of the CDR3 is TGTGCCAGCAGTGCCTTGCCAGGACAGGGAGGCCAGCACCAGCATTTT.

V usage is TRBV2 and J usage is TRBJ2-1; no clear D gene. The DNA end favors TRBJ2-7, so the J call may be wrong. The CDR3 is 14 amino acids. Germline-derived CDR1 and CDR2 are SNHLY and FYNNEI. The CDR3 nucleotides read TGTGCCAGCGCGCGGCGCGGCTCCTACAATGAGCAGTACTTC. The encoded protein is CASARRGSYNEQYF.

The chain links TRBV10-3 to TRBJ1-2; TRBD1 is a possible D gene (5 bases). V lost 8 bases and J lost 0, with 19 bases in between. This CDR3 spans 16 amino acids. Germline-derived CDR1 and CDR2 are ENHRY and SYGVKD. CDR3: CAIPMIPGRPNYGYTF. The CDR3 DNA reads TGTGCCATCCCCATGATCCCGGGACGGCCTAACTATGGCTACACCTTC.

This clonotype was seen a single time. The chain carries TRBV5-1 and TRBJ1-2; 11 nucleotides align to TRBD1. In germline, CDR1 is SGHRS, CDR2 YFSETQ. V lost 4 bases to trimming and J lost 0 bases; unmatched junction nucleotides: 11. The CDR3 has 18 residues. The CDR3 spells CASSAGGTGGKANYGYTF. In nucleotides, the CDR3 is TGCGCCAGCAGCGCCGGTGGGACAGGGGGAAAAGCTAACTATGGCTACACCTTC.

The chain uses TRBV24-1 and TRBJ2-1; 8 nucleotides agree with TRBD1. This CDR3 region has 14 residues. Trimming took 3 bases from V and 11 from J; bases not matched to a gene: 8. Germline V gene data show CDR1 as KGHDR and CDR2 as SFDVKD. The CDR3, as DNA: TGTGCCACCAGTGATCCTCGAACAGGGGGGAAGCAGTTCTTC. Translation: CATSDPRTGGKQFF.